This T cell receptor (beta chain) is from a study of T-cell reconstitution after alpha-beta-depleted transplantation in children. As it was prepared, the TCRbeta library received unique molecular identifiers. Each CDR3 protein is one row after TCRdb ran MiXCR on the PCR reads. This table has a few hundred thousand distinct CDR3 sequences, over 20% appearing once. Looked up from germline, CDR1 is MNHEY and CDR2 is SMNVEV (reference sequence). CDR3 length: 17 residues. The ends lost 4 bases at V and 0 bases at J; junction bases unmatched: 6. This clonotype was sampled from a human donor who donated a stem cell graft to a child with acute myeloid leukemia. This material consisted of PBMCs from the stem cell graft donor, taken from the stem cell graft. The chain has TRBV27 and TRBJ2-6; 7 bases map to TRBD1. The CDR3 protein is CASSSDRISSGANVLTF. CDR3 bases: TGTGCCAGCAGTTCGGACAGGATTAGCTCTGGGGCCAACGTCCTGACTTTC.